The count of the clone carrying this T cell receptor (beta chain) is one. These data originate in a study of blood T cell repertoires in COVID-19. Study information: Sample material is recorded as cDNA or gDNA derived from T cells, B-cell-depleted T cells, or PBMCs.

The CDR3 is 11 residues long. Trimming took 4 bases from V and 2 from J, leaving 4 bases between them. Germline V gene lookup returns CDR1 SGDLS and CDR2 YYNGEE. Method: immunoSEQ multiplex PCR; TCRdb's copy keeps in-frame clones and lacks some. The sample contains about 100,000 clones, more than 75% of which appear only once. Sequencing was carried out using peripheral blood. The receptor was isolated from a human donor in a cohort sampled during active COVID-19. The chain links TRBV9 to TRBJ2-7; no firm D call. CDR3 in DNA: TGTGCCAGCAGCATCACCTACGAGCAGTACTTC. Its protein product is CASSITYEQYF.